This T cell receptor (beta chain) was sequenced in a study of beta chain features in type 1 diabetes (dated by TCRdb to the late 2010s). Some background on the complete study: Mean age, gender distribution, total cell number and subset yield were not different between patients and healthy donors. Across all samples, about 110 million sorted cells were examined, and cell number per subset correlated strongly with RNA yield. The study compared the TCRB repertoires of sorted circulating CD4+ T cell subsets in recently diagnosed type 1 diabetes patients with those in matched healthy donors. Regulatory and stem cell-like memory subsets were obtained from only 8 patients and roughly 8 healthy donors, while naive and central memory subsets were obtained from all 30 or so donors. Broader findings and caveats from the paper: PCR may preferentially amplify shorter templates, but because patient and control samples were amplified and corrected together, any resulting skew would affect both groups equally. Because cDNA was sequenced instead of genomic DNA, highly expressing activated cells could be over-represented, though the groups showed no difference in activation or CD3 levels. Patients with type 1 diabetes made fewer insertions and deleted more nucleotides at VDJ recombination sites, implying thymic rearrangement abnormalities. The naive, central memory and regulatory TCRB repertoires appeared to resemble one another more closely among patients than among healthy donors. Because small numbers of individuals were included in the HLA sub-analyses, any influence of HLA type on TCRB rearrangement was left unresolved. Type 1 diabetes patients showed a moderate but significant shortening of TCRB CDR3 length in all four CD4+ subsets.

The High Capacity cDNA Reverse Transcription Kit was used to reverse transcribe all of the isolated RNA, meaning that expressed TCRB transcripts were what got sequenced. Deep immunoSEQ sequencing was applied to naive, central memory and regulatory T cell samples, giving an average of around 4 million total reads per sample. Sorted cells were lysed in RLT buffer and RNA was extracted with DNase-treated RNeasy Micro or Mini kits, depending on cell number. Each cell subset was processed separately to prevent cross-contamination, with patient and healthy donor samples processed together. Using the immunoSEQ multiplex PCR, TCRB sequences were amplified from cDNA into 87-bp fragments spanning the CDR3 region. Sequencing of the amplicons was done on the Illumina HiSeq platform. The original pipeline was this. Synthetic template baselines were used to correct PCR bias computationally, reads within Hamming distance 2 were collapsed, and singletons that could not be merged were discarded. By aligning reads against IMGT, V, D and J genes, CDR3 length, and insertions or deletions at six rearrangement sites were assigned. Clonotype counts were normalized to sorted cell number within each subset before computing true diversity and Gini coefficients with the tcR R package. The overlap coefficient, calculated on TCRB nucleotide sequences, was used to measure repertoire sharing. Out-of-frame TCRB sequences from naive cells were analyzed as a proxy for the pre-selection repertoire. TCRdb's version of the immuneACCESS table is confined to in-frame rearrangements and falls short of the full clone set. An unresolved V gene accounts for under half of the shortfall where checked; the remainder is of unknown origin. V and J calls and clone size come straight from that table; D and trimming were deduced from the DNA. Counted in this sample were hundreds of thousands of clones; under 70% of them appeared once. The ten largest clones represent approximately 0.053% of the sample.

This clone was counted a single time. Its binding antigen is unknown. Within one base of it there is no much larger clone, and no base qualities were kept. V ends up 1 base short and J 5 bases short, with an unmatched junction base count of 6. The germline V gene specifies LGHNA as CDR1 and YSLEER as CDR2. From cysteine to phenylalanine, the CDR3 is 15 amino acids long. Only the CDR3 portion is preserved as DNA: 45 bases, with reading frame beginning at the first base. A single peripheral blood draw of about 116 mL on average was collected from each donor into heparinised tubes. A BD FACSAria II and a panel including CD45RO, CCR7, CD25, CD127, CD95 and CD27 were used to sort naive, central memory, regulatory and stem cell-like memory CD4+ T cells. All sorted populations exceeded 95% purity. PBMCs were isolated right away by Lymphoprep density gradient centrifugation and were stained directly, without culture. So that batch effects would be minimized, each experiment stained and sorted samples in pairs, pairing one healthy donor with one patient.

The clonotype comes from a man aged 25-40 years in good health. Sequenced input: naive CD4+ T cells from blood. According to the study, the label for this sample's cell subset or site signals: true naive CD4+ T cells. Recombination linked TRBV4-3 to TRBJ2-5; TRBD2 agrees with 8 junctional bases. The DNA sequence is TGCGCCAGCAGCCAAGGGGGACTAGTGAGCGAGACCCAGTACTTC. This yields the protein CASSQGGLVSETQYF.